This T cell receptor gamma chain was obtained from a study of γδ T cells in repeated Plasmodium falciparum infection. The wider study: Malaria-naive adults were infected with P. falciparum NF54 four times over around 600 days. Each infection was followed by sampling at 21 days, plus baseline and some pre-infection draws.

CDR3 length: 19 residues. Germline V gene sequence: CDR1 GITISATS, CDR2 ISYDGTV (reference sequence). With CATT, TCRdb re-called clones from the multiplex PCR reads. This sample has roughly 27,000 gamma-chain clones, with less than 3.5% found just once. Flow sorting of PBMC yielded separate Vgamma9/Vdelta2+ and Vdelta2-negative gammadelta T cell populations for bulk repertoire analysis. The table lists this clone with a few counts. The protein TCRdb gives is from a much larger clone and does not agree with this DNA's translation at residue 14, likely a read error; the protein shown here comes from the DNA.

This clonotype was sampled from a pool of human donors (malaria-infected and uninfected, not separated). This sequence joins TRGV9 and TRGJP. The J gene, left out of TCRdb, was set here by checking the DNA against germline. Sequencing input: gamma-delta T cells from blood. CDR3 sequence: CALWEVRKEQELGEKIKVF. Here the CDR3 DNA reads TGTGCCTTGTGGGAGGTGCGTAAGGAACAAGAGTTGGGCGAAAAAATCAAGGTATTT.